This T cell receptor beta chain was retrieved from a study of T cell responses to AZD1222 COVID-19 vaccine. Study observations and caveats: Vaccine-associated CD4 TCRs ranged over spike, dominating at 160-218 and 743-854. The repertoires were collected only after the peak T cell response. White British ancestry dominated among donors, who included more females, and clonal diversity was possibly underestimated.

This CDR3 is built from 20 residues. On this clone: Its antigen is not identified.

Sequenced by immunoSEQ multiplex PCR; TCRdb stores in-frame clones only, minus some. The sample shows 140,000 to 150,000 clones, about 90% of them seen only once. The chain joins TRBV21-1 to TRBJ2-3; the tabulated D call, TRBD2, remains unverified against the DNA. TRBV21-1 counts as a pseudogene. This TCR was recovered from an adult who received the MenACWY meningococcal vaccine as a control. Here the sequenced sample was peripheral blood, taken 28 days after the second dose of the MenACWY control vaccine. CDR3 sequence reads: CASSKRGTGASLAGYYTQYF. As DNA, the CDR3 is TGTGCCAGCAGCAAACGCGGGACAGGGGCTAGTCTAGCGGGATACTATACGCAGTATTTT.